Below are 10 T cell receptor beta chains sequenced from a single sample in a study of T cell responses to AZD1222 COVID-19 vaccine. TCRdb's copy holds only in-frame clones and misses some; the assay was immunoSEQ multiplex PCR. The profile covers 99,000 or so clones, with 93% appearing a single time and 5% taken by the ten largest. The sequenced sample was peripheral blood, obtained on day 0 of AZD1222 vaccination. The receptor source for this set is an adult in good health.

The J gene is TRBJ1-2, the V gene TRBV30; D may be TRBD1 (6 bases). Trimming removed 7 bases at V and 6 bases at J, with 12 bases between. This CDR3 spans 11 amino acids. Germline loops: CDR1 GTSNPN, CDR2 SVGIG (reference sequence). The CDR3 spells CASPGQNGYTF. CDR3 coding DNA: TGTGCCTCGCCAGGACAGAATGGCTACACCTTC.

This clone was observed once. The J gene is TRBJ1-6, the V gene TRBV3-1 (or the pseudogene TRBV3-2); no reliable D call. V lost 1 base, J lost 5 bases, and 9 bases lay in between. CDR3 size: 15 residues. The germline gives CDR1 LGHDT, CDR2 YNNKEL (reference sequence). CDR3 region: CASSQAYRDNSPLHF. For the CDR3, the DNA is TGTGCCAGCAGCCAAGCCTACCGGGATAATTCACCCCTCCACTTT.

Ten or more counts support this clone. The chain couples TRBV6-2 or TRBV6-3 to TRBJ2-1; TRBD2 matches at 10 bases. The V gene's germline CDR1 is MNHEY and CDR2 SVGEGT. J lost 5 bases, V lost 0 bases, and 4 bases had no gene match. The CDR3 covers 16 residues. CDR3 region: CASSYSLAGVDNEQFF. In DNA, the CDR3 is TGTGCCAGCAGTTACTCCCTAGCGGGAGTGGACAATGAGCAGTTCTTC.

The chain employs TRBV18 and TRBJ2-7; 11 bases map to TRBD2. The CDR3 has 17 amino acids. Germline CDR1 reads KGHSH; CDR2 reads LQKENI. Germline trimming cut 3 bases from V and 6 bases from J; bases unmatched to any gene: 13. CDR3 amino acids: CASSPSMTGTSGTEQYF. CDR3 in DNA: TGTGCCAGCTCACCGAGCATGACCGGGACTAGCGGTACCGAGCAGTACTTC.

The chain combines TRBV27 with TRBJ1-2; D is uncertain. The germline V gene has CDR1 MNHEY and CDR2 SMNVEV (reference sequence). This CDR3 has 13 amino acids. V shed 9 bases and J shed 7 bases, with 18 bases lying between them. The CDR3 region has the DNA TGTGCCAGTACTTCGTTGGGAGGTGGTGGCTACACCTTC. Translated: CASTSLGGGGYTF.

This sequence joins TRBV28 and TRBJ2-7, with 13 bases lining up with TRBD2. Losses at the gene ends were 3 bases for V and 4 bases for J; bases not matched to a gene: 15. The CDR3 covers 19 residues. CDR1 is MDHEN and CDR2 is SYDVKM in the germline V gene. The CDR3 spells CASSFPTSGRVVRTYEQYF. The CDR3 DNA is TGTGCCAGCAGTTTCCCTACTAGCGGGAGGGTAGTCAGGACATACGAGCAGTACTTC.

The chain employs TRBV7-2 and TRBJ1-2; no reliable D call. Trimming took 4 bases from V and 8 from J, leaving 11 bases between them. CDR3 size: 12 residues. Looked up from germline, CDR1 is SGHTA and CDR2 is FQGNSA. CDR3 protein: CASSSLRAGYTF. The CDR3 DNA follows: TGTGCCAGCAGCTCCCTGAGGGCCGGCTACACCTTC.

This chain uses TRBV11-2 with TRBJ2-1; D might be TRBD1 or TRBD2, each matching 5 bases. Looked up from germline, CDR1 is SGHAT and CDR2 is FQNNGV. The CDR3 length is 17 residues. The V end was cut by 1 base, the J end by 4 bases, with 17 bases between. The CDR3 region has the DNA TGTGCCAGCAGCTTAGTGATTATCCAGGGACCTTACAATGAGCAGTTCTTC. Amino acids: CASSLVIIQGPYNEQFF.

V and J are TRBV24-1 and TRBJ2-7, with TRBD1 matching over 7 bases. The CDR3 spans 15 residues. V lost 5 bases, J lost 5 bases, and 11 bases stayed unmatched. Germline CDR1 reads KGHDR; CDR2 reads SFDVKD. CDR3: CATSVGNRGFDEQYF. The CDR3 DNA follows: TGTGCCACCAGTGTGGGTAACAGGGGCTTCGACGAGCAGTACTTC.

This rearrangement joins TRBV14 to TRBJ1-2; D uncertain. V was trimmed by 4 bases and J by 4 bases, leaving 10 bases between them. The CDR3 runs to 13 residues. Germline CDR1 SGHDN, CDR2 FVKESK. CDR3 bases: TGTGCCAGCAGCCCCTCAGGTAGCTATGGCTACACCTTC. Translating gives CASSPSGSYGYTF.